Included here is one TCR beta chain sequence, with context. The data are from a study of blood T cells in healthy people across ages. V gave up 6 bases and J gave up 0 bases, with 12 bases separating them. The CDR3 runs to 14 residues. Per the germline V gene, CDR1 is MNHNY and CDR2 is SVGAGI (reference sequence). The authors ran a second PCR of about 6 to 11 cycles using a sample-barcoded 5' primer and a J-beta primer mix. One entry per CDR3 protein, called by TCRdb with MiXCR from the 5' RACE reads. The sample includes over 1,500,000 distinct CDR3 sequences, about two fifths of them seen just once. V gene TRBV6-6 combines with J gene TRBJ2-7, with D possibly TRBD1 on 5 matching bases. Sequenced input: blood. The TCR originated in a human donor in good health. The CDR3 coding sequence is TGTGCCAGCAGAGGGGCCTTGAGCTCCTACGAGCAGTACTTC. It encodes CASRGALSSYEQYF.